These T cell receptor beta chains were read from a single sample in a study of response to subunit inactivated influenza vaccine. TCRdb processed the RT-PCR reads anew with MiXCR; each CDR3 protein has one entry. The sample gives roughly 700,000 distinct CDR3 sequences, more than 15% of which show up once; 11% is in the top ten. The sample was PBMCs from blood, taken about 11 days after vaccination. Source of these receptors: a middle-aged man who received an inactivated influenza vaccine. The CDR3 runs from the conserved cysteine through the conserved F or W. A D gene is named only where the DNA matches it firmly. Size tells how often a clone was seen (once, few, many) or the class of an expanded clone, and some rows leave it out.

CDR3 length: 18
J gene: TRBJ1-6
D gene: NA
V gene: TRBV6-1
clone size: NA
CDR3 protein: CASNQRKGGSSYNSPLHF
CDR3 DNA: TGTGCCAGCAACCAAAGGAAGGGGGGGAGCTCCTATAATTCACCCCTCCACTTT

CDR3 length: 14
J gene: TRBJ2-1
D gene: NA
V gene: TRBV6-1
clone size: NA
CDR3 protein: CASSVARGNNEQFF
CDR3 DNA: TGTGCCAGCAGTGTGGCCAGGGGTAACAATGAGCAGTTCTTC

CDR3 length: 14
J gene: TRBJ2-7
D gene: NA
V gene: TRBV4-3
clone size: few
CDR3 protein: CASSQDPSSYEQYF
CDR3 DNA: TGCGCCAGCAGCCAAGACCCTAGCAGCTACGAGCAGTACTTC

CDR3 length: 16
J gene: TRBJ2-2
D gene: TRBD2
V gene: TRBV28
clone size: once
CDR3 protein: CASSSPGGERARELFF
CDR3 DNA: TGTGCCAGCAGTTCTCCGGGGGGGGAACGAGCCAGGGAGCTGTTTTTT

CDR3 length: 15
J gene: TRBJ2-2
D gene: NA
V gene: TRBV2
clone size: NA
CDR3 protein: CASTPTGGLTGELFF
CDR3 DNA: TGTGCCAGCACCCCCACTGGGGGGCTCACCGGGGAGCTGTTTTTT

CDR3 length: 14
J gene: TRBJ2-2
D gene: NA
V gene: TRBV6-2/TRBV6-3
clone size: NA
CDR3 protein: CASSPGGRTGELFF
CDR3 DNA: TGTGCCAGCAGTCCGGGGGGCCGGACCGGGGAGCTGTTTTTT

CDR3 length: 15
J gene: TRBJ1-4
D gene: TRBD1
V gene: TRBV28
clone size: few
CDR3 protein: CASSGNRGTGEKLFF
CDR3 DNA: TGTGCCAGCAGTGGTAACAGGGGGACGGGTGAAAAACTGTTTTTT

CDR3 length: 14
J gene: TRBJ2-3
D gene: TRBD1
V gene: TRBV9
clone size: NA
CDR3 protein: CASSEGQGTDTQYF
CDR3 DNA: TGTGCCAGCAGCGAGGGACAGGGAACAGATACGCAGTATTTT

CDR3 length: 14
J gene: TRBJ2-5
D gene: NA
V gene: TRBV5-1
clone size: few
CDR3 protein: CASRYRLSQETQYF
CDR3 DNA: TGCGCCAGCAGGTACAGACTATCCCAAGAGACCCAGTACTTC

CDR3 length: 16
J gene: TRBJ1-4
D gene: NA
V gene: TRBV25-1
clone size: few
CDR3 protein: CASILESGRVNEKLFF
CDR3 DNA: TGTGCCAGCATTCTGGAGTCCGGGAGGGTTAATGAAAAACTGTTTTTT

CDR3 length: 12
J gene: TRBJ2-5
D gene: NA
V gene: TRBV28
clone size: few
CDR3 protein: CASRDPFETQYF
CDR3 DNA: TGTGCCAGCAGGGACCCGTTTGAGACCCAGTACTTC

CDR3 length: 13
J gene: TRBJ2-3
D gene: NA
V gene: TRBV7-8
clone size: many
CDR3 protein: CASSLARTDTQYF
CDR3 DNA: TGTGCCAGCAGCTTAGCAAGGACAGATACGCAGTATTTT

CDR3 length: 16
J gene: TRBJ2-1
D gene: NA
V gene: TRBV2
clone size: many
CDR3 protein: CASSRRQARSYNEQFF
CDR3 DNA: TGTGCCAGCAGTAGACGACAGGCCCGCTCCTACAATGAGCAGTTCTTC

CDR3 length: 18
J gene: TRBJ2-6
D gene: TRBD1
V gene: TRBV4-1
clone size: NA
CDR3 protein: CASSGQGVRLFGANVLTF
CDR3 DNA: TGCGCCAGCAGCGGACAGGGGGTTCGCCTTTTCGGGGCCAACGTCCTGACTTTC

CDR3 length: 15
J gene: TRBJ2-5
D gene: NA
V gene: TRBV5-1
clone size: few
CDR3 protein: CASSDPRRGQETQYF
CDR3 DNA: TGCGCCAGCAGTGACCCAAGGAGGGGCCAAGAGACCCAGTACTTC

CDR3 length: 15
J gene: TRBJ2-1
D gene: NA
V gene: TRBV9
clone size: few
CDR3 protein: CASSLREGSYNEQFF
CDR3 DNA: TGTGCCAGCAGCCTGCGGGAAGGGTCCTACAATGAGCAGTTCTTC

CDR3 length: 14
J gene: TRBJ2-2
D gene: NA
V gene: TRBV7-2
clone size: NA
CDR3 protein: CASSIYRDTGELFF
CDR3 DNA: TGTGCCAGCAGCATATACAGGGACACCGGGGAGCTGTTTTTT

CDR3 length: 14
J gene: TRBJ1-4
D gene: TRBD1
V gene: TRBV28
clone size: many
CDR3 protein: CASSPDREHEKLFF
CDR3 DNA: TGTGCCAGCAGCCCGGACAGGGAACATGAAAAACTGTTTTTT

CDR3 length: 14
J gene: TRBJ2-5
D gene: NA
V gene: TRBV4-2
clone size: few
CDR3 protein: CASSQGTNLKTQYF
CDR3 DNA: TGTGCCAGCAGCCAAGGAACAAATTTGAAGACCCAGTACTTC

CDR3 length: 13
J gene: TRBJ2-3
D gene: NA
V gene: TRBV20-1
clone size: NA
CDR3 protein: CSATIGDTDTQYF
CDR3 DNA: TGCAGTGCTACCATTGGGGACACAGATACGCAGTATTTT